This T cell receptor (beta chain) was captured in a study of control samples from healthy donors and cancer patients. This clone was detected a few times. Only in-frame clones appear in the TCRdb table, and some are missing; sequencing was by immunoSEQ multiplex PCR. The sample records some 210,000 clones, 90% to 95% being singletons. Germline trimming cut 3 bases from V and 8 bases from J; bases unmatched to any gene: 3. Germline CDR1 reads MNHNS; CDR2 reads SASEGT. The CDR3 runs 15 residues. The chain joins TRBV6-1 to TRBJ2-1; TRBD2 agrees at 14 bases. This clonotype was obtained from a young man in good health. The sequenced material came from blood. Here the CDR3 reads CASSETSGGADEQFF. The CDR3 region has the DNA TGTGCCAGCAGTGAGACTAGCGGGGGGGCCGATGAGCAGTTCTTC.